The 29 T cell receptor beta chains presented below share a single source sample, sequenced in a study of blood T cells in healthy people across ages. Together with a sample-barcoded 5' primer, a J-beta primer mix was included in a second PCR lasting about 6 to 11 cycles. TCRdb recomputed calls from the 5' RACE reads with MiXCR, one row per CDR3 protein. The repertoire holds roughly 680,000 distinct CDR3 sequences, with 45% to 50% as singletons. Sequenced: blood. The receptor source for this set is a woman aged 60-70 years in good health.

The chain carries TRBV30 and TRBJ2-4; tentatively, D is TRBD1 (6 bases). With the DNA end fitting TRBJ2-5 better, the J assignment may be wrong. CDR1 is GTSNPN, CDR2 SVGIG, per germline (reference sequence). The CDR3 runs to 15 residues. CDR3 residues: CAWSQNQGNRETQYF. The DNA of the CDR3 is TGTGCCTGGAGTCAAAACCAGGGGAATCGGGAGACCCAGTACTTC.

This rearrangement joins TRBV29-1 to TRBJ2-7, with 7 nucleotides matching TRBD2. The germline V gene encodes CDR1 SQVTM and CDR2 ANQGSEA. There are 13 residues in the CDR3. After removal of 0 bases from V and 3 bases from J, the junction contained 2 bases not matched to a gene. The CDR3 sequence is CSVEEGTNYEQYF. The CDR3 bases are TGCAGCGTTGAAGAAGGGACTAACTACGAGCAGTACTTC.

This chain links TRBV29-1 with TRBJ2-1, with D uncertain. V gave up 6 bases and J gave up 3 bases, with 15 bases separating them. CDR3 length equals 14 residues. Germline values: CDR1 SQVTM, CDR2 ANQGSEA. The CDR3 spells CSVLVRTVYNEQFF. CDR3 nucleotides: TGCAGCGTCCTAGTGAGGACGGTCTACAATGAGCAGTTCTTC.

This clonotype was observed a few times. V and J are TRBV25-1 and TRBJ2-4; perhaps TRBD1 as D (6 bases). The tail of the sequence fits TRBJ2-7 better, so the J call may be wrong. CDR1 and CDR2 from the germline V gene are MGHDK and SYGVNS. The CDR3 is 15 residues long. CDR3 protein: CASSEQDRLHFEQYF. CDR3 bases: TGTGCCAGCAGTGAACAGGACAGACTGCACTTCGAGCAGTACTTC.

Of note for this clonotype: A clone one base away is much larger, so this may be a read error. The CDR3 DNA is TGCAGCGTTTCGACTAGCGGGCTTCCCGGGAAGACCCAGTACTTC. Its protein is CSVSTSGLPGKTQYF. The chain uses TRBV29-1 and TRBJ2-5; 10 positions agree with TRBD2. The length of the CDR3 is 15 residues. J gave up 6 bases and V 5 bases, and 12 bases lay outside the gene matches. Germline V lookup: CDR1 SQVTM, CDR2 ANQGSEA.

Regarding this clonotype: At one boundary the junction diverges from the germline segment, which might be a read error. This rearrangement joins TRBV5-1 to TRBJ2-5, with D unclear. The last part of the DNA fits TRBJ2-7 better; the J call may be wrong. Germline assignment: CDR1 SGHRS and CDR2 YFSETQ. This CDR3 has 12 amino acids. In nucleotides, the CDR3 is TGTGCCAGCAGTTCTTCAGGCGACGAGCAGTACTTC. It translates to CASSSSGDEQYF.

This clonotype was seen many times. V is TRBV19 and J is TRBJ2-3; no definite D call. In germline, CDR1 is LNHDA, CDR2 SQIVND (reference sequence). V was pared by 9 bases and J by 4 bases, with 5 bases between. The CDR3 has 10 residues. CDR3: CASESDTQYF. In nucleotides, the CDR3 is TGTGCCAGCGAATCAGATACGCAGTATTTT.

This clonotype showed up many times. V and J are TRBV4-2 and TRBJ2-5; D is possibly TRBD1 (6 bases). Trimming removed 0 bases from V and 5 bases from J, with 16 bases in between. The CDR3 loop spans 16 amino acids. Germline CDR1 is LGHNA and CDR2 is YNFKEQ. The CDR3 is CASSQEYRNREETQYF. The CDR3 bases are TGTGCCAGCAGCCAAGAATACCGAAACAGGGAGGAGACCCAGTACTTC.

This clonotype was counted only a few times. This chain connects TRBV12-3 or TRBV12-4 to TRBJ2-3; a possible D gene is TRBD2 (6 bases). The CDR3 runs to 16 residues. Between the trimmed V and J ends, which lost 5 bases and 1 base, there was a span of 16 bases. Written as DNA, the CDR3 is TGTGCCAGCAGTCCACACCCCTCGGGGGGCACAGATACGCAGTATTTT. It codes for CASSPHPSGGTDTQYF.

This chain connects TRBV20-1 to TRBJ2-1; TRBD1 agrees at 7 bases. Germline CDR1 reads DFQATT; CDR2 reads SNEGSKA (reference sequence). V shed 6 bases and J 7 bases; nucleotides not matched to a gene: 15. The CDR3 totals 15 residues. For the CDR3, the DNA is TGCAGTGCCACAAGACAGGGTCTCCCTCTGAATGAGCAGTTCTTC. Encoded protein: CSATRQGLPLNEQFF.

The chain is built from TRBV5-1 and TRBJ2-1; 11 positions match TRBD2. Matching the DNA end better, TRBJ2-7 makes the J call doubtful. Germline V gene data show CDR1 as SGHRS and CDR2 as YFSETQ. This CDR3 spans 16 amino acids. CDR3 bases: TGCGCCAGCAGCTTGGCCGGTAGCGGGAGGGGGAATGAGCAGTACTTC. Protein: CASSLAGSGRGNEQYF.

Ten or more counts support this clonotype. The chain combines TRBV4-2 with TRBJ2-3, with 9 bases that match TRBD2. The junction had 12 bases not matched to a gene; V was cut back by 1 base and J by 4 bases. In germline, CDR1 is LGHNA, CDR2 YNFKEQ. This CDR3 is built from 18 residues. The CDR3 DNA reads as TGTGCCAGCAGCCAAGTTATTAGCGGGGGTGAGCGACCAGATACGCAGTATTTT. It translates to CASSQVISGGERPDTQYF.

The J gene is TRBJ2-3, the V gene TRBV9, with 9 nucleotides matching TRBD2. Germline V gene lookup returns CDR1 SGDLS and CDR2 YYNGEE. The CDR3 length is 16 residues. V lost 3 bases and J lost 3; bases outside the gene matches: 8. CDR3 in amino acids: CASSALAGLPTDTQYF. The CDR3, as DNA: TGTGCCAGCAGCGCCCTAGCGGGACTGCCAACAGATACGCAGTATTTT.

This clonotype was counted only a few times. The V call is TRBV6-1, the J call TRBJ2-6; the D gene is possibly TRBD1 (5 bases). CDR3 length equals 17 residues. From germline, CDR1 is MNHNS and CDR2 SASEGT. V lost 5 bases to trimming and J lost 4 bases, with 18 bases between them. The CDR3 sequence is CASSRQSLLLGANVLTF. The CDR3 DNA follows: TGTGCCAGCAGTAGACAGAGCCTCTTGTTGGGGGCCAACGTCCTGACTTTC.

Comments on this clonotype: This may be a read error, as it is one base from a much larger clone. The rearrangement joins TRBV5-1 to TRBJ2-5; D is unclear. The tail of the sequence fits TRBJ2-7 better, so the J call may be wrong. Germline CDR1 SGHRS, CDR2 YFSETQ. The CDR3 contains 13 residues. The CDR3: CASSLESTYEQYF. In DNA form, the CDR3 reads TGCGCCAGCAGCTTGGAGAGTACCTACGAGCAGTACTTC.

This sequence joins TRBV3-1 and TRBJ1-2, with 9 bases aligning to TRBD1. Looked up from germline, CDR1 is LGHDT and CDR2 is YNNKEL (reference sequence). The V segment lost 1 base and the J segment 4 bases; nucleotides outside the gene matches: 4. The CDR3 is 15 residues long. Here the CDR3 reads CASSQGTGDGYGYTF. The DNA for the CDR3 is TGTGCCAGCAGCCAAGGGACAGGGGATGGCTATGGCTACACCTTC.

The chain is built from TRBV5-1 and TRBJ2-7; 11 bases match TRBD2. The CDR3 is made up of 18 amino acids. V lost 0 bases to trimming and J lost 3 bases; unmatched junction nucleotides: 11. Germline values: CDR1 SGHRS, CDR2 YFSETQ. The CDR3, as DNA: TGCGCCAGCAGCTTGGGAGGAATAACTAGCGGGAGAGTCTACGAGCAGTACTTC. Its translation is CASSLGGITSGRVYEQYF.

The table lists this clonotype with a few counts. The chain couples TRBV29-1 to TRBJ2-1, with D maybe TRBD2 (6 bases). Trimming removed 3 bases from V and 2 bases from J, with 11 bases in between. Germline CDR1 reads SQVTM; CDR2 reads ANQGSEA. This CDR3 comprises 14 residues. The chain's CDR3 is CSVDLADTYNEQFF. The CDR3 region has the DNA TGCAGCGTTGACTTAGCGGATACCTACAATGAGCAGTTCTTC.

In this sample, this clonotype turned up a few times. The chain combines TRBV9 with TRBJ1-6; D not resolved. This CDR3 comprises 14 residues. V was shortened by 7 bases and J by 6 bases, with 14 bases between the two germline ends. Germline V gene lookup returns CDR1 SGDLS and CDR2 YYNGEE. DNA for the CDR3: TGTGCCAGCGGGCGATACGCGACTAATTCACCCCTCCACTTT. Encoded protein: CASGRYATNSPLHF.

V usage is TRBV6-1 and J usage is TRBJ1-2, with 9 positions matching TRBD1. The CDR3 totals 14 residues. CDR1 and CDR2 from the germline V gene are MNHNS and SASEGT. V lost 7 bases and J lost 7; bases outside the gene matches: 10. Here the CDR3 reads CASTTGTGICGYTF. The DNA of the CDR3 is TGTGCCAGCACCACCGGGACAGGGATATGTGGCTACACCTTC.

This clonotype appeared a few times. The rearrangement links TRBV20-1 to TRBJ2-7; TRBD2 matches 8 bases. The CDR3 runs to 13 residues. V gave up 5 bases and J gave up 4 bases; unmatched junction bases: 7. From germline, CDR1 is DFQATT and CDR2 SNEGSKA (reference sequence). CDR3 coding DNA: TGCAGTGCTTTAAAGCGGGAGCGGTACGAGCAGTACTTC. Translation: CSALKRERYEQYF.

This clonotype has a handful of counts. CDR3 bases: TGCGCCAGCAGCGCCGGGACGGCCCAAGAGACCCAGTACTTC. This sequence encodes CASSAGTAQETQYF. The chain uses TRBV5-1 and TRBJ2-5; D is tentatively TRBD1 or TRBD2 (5 bases each). The V end lost 4 bases, the J end lost 1 base, and 11 bases lay between the germline ends. CDR1 SGHRS and CDR2 YFSETQ come from the germline V gene. The CDR3 runs to 14 residues.

Note on this clonotype: This may arise from a read error, as a much more abundant clone is one base away. The V call is TRBV7-2, the J call TRBJ2-5; D is tentatively TRBD1 or TRBD2 (5 bases each). In germline, CDR1 is SGHTA, CDR2 FQGNSA. The CDR3 length is 14 residues. Trimming stripped 2 bases from V and 11 bases from J, with 18 bases between. DNA for the CDR3: TGTGCCAGCAGCTTACTCGGGAAAGGGGATGAGCAGTACTTC. It translates to CASSLLGKGDEQYF.

This chain joins TRBV12-3 or TRBV12-4 and TRBJ1-2; tentative D call: TRBD1 (6 bases). V was shortened by 3 bases and J by 8 bases, with 16 bases between the two germline ends. This CDR3 is built from 14 residues. The CDR3 DNA is TGTGCCAGCAGTTTGGGAACCACAGGGAGAGGCTACACCTTC. Protein sequence: CASSLGTTGRGYTF.

Comment on this clonotype: Compared with germline, one end of the junction differs, possibly owing to a read error. The chain links TRBV12-3 or TRBV12-4 to TRBJ2-1; 8 nucleotides align to TRBD2. The CDR3 spans 12 residues. CDR3 protein: CASRLVAGHGFF. CDR3 in DNA: TGTGCCAGCAGGTTAGTAGCGGGACACGGGTTCTTC.

This chain uses TRBV4-3 with TRBJ2-1; 7 positions agree with TRBD2. Germline loops: CDR1 LGHNA, CDR2 YSLEER. V dropped 1 base and J dropped 2; count of bases not matched to a gene: 5. The length of the CDR3 is 16 residues. The CDR3 reads CASSQGGGLAYNEQFF. The DNA for the CDR3 is TGCGCCAGCAGCCAAGGGGGGGGGTTGGCCTACAATGAGCAGTTCTTC.

This clonotype was seen many times. The chain joins TRBV9 to TRBJ2-5; no clear D. Per the germline V gene, CDR1 is SGDLS and CDR2 is YYNGEE. This CDR3 contains 13 residues. Trimming pared 0 bases from V and 2 bases from J, leaving 5 bases between. The CDR3: CASSVGRQETQYF. The CDR3 DNA is TGTGCCAGCAGCGTAGGGCGGCAAGAGACCCAGTACTTC.

A few counts support this clonotype. The gene calls are TRBV3-1 and TRBJ2-2; no definite D call. The V and J ends lost 2 bases and 5 bases respectively, with 3 bases between them. This CDR3 has 12 residues. Germline loops: CDR1 LGHDT, CDR2 YNNKEL (reference sequence). CDR3 in amino acids: CASSQHTGELFF. For the CDR3, the DNA is TGTGCCAGCAGCCAACATACCGGGGAGCTGTTTTTT.

This sequence joins TRBV27 and TRBJ2-1; D might be TRBD1 (7 bases). Germline CDR1 reads MNHEY; CDR2 reads SMNVEV (reference sequence). V gave up 8 bases and J gave up 6 bases, with 20 bases separating them. The CDR3 loop spans 15 amino acids. The CDR3 sequence: CASGSPSRGANEQFF. The CDR3 DNA reads TGTGCCAGCGGATCGCCCTCCAGGGGGGCCAATGAGCAGTTCTTC.